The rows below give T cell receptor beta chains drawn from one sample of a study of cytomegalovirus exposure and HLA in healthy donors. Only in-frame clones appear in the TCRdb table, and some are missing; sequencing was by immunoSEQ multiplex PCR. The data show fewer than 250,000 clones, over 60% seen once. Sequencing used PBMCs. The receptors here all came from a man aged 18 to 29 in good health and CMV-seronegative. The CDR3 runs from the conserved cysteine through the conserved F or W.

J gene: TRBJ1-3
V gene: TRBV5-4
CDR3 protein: CASSLTPVSDGNTIYF

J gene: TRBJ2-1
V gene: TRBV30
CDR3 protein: CAWSGVGGRSSYNEQFF

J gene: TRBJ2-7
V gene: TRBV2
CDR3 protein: CASSGEIGEQYF

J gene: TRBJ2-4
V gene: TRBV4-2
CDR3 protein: CASSQTSGTSGNKNIQYF

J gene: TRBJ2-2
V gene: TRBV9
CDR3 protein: CASSATGGSGELFF

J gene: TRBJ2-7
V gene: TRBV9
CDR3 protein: CASSLGLAGSYEQYF

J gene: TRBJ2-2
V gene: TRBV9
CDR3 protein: CASSEGTSGRNGELFF

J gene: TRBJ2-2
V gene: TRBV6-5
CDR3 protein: CASKGQGIAGELFF

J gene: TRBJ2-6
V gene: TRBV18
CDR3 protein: CASPTRDRPPSGANVLTF

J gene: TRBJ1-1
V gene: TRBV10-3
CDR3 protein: CATKPGEEAEAFF

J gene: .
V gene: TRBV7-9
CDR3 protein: CASSLVQGAYEQYF

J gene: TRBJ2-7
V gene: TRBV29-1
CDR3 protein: CSVHAPWGLAGVYEQYF

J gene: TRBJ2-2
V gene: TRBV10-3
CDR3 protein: CAISESPSGAGELFF

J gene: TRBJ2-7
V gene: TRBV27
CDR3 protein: CASSFGRPAYEQYF

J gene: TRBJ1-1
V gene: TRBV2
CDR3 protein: CASFEFGGTVEAFF

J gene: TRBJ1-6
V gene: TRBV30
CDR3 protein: CAWSVRGQGNSPLHF

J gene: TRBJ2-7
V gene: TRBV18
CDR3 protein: CASSPTSGPHCEQYF

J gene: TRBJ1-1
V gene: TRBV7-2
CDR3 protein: CASSLHTGVTEAFF

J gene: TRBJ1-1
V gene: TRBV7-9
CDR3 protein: CASSLDRVGDTEAFF

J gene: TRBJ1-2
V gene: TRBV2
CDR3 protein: CASKEGVGYGYTF

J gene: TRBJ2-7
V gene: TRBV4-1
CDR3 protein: CASSPWPQGGYSYEQYF

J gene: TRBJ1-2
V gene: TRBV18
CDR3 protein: CASSPPLGGYYGYTF

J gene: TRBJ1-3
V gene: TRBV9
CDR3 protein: CASSDQGRNTIYF

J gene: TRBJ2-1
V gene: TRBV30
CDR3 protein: CAWSVRTSGTYNEQFF

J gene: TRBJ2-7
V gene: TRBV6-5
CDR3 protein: CASSYASGFAYEQYF

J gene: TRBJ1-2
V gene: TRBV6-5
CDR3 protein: CASSSPGQANYGYTF

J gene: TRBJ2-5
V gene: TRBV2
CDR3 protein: CASRDNQETQYF

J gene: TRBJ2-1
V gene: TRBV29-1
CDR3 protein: CSVRTSRNEQFF

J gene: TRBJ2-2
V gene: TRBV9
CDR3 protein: CASSVFEFANTGELFF

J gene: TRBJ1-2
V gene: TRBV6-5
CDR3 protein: CASRRQGGYTF

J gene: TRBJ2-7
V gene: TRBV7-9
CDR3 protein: CSSSQTGQGAHEQYF

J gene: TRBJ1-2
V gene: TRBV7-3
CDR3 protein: CASSLTGLGYTF

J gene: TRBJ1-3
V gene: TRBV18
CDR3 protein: CASSPPAGTGASRGPGNTIYF

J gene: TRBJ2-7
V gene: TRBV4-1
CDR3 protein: CASRSRGLGNCEQYF

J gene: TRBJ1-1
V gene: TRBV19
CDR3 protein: CARNKTGTGDTEAFF

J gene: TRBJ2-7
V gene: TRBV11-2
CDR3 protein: CASSLGMGQGGYEQYF

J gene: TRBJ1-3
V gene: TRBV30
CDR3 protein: CAWGDKRAGNTIYF

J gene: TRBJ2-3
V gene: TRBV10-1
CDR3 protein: CASSPGSSDTQYF

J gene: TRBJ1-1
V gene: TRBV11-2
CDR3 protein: CASSLDPGNTEAFF

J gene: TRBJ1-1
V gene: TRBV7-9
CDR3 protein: CASSSNRGLGNTEAFF